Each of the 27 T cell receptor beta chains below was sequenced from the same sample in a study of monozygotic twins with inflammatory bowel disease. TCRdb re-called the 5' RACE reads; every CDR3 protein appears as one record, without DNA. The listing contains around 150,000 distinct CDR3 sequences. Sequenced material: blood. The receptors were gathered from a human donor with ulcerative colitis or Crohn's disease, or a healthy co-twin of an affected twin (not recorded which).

Here the CDR3 reads CASSFSTASTDTQYF. V and J are TRBV5-1 and TRBJ2-3. Per the germline V gene, CDR1 is SGHRS and CDR2 is YFSETQ. This CDR3 contains 15 residues.

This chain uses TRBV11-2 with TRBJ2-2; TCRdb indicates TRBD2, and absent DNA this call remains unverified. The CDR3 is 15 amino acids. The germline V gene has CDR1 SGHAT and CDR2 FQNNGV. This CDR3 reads CASSLAGGDTGELFF.

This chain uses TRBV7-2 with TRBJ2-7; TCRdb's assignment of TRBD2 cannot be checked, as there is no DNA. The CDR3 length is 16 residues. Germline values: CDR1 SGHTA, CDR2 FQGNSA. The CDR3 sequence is CASSLSSGVQTYEQYF.

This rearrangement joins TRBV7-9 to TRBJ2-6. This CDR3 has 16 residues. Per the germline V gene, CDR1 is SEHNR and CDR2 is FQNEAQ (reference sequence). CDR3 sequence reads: CASSLGRTYGANVLTF.

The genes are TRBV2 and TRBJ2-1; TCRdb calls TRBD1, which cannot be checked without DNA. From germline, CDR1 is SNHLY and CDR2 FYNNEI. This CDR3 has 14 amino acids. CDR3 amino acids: CATARDGSYNEQFF.

CDR3 protein: CASSLDPWGTDTQYF. The genes are TRBV5-6 and TRBJ2-3. Germline V lookup: CDR1 SGHDT, CDR2 YYEEEE. There are 15 residues in the CDR3.

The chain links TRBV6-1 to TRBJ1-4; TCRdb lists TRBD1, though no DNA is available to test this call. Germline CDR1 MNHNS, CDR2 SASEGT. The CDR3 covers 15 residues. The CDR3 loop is CASSVQDATNEKLFF.

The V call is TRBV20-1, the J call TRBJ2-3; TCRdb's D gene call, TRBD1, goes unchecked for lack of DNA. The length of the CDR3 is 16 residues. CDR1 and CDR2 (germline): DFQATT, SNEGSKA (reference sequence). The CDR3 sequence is CSAFPRGGLRTDTQYF.

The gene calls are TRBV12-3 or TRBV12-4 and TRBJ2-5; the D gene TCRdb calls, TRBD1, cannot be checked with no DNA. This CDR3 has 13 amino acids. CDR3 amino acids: CASSRRPGGTQYF.

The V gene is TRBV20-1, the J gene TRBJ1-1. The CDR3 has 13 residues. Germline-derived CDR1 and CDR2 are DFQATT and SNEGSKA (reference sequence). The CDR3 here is CSARVRIYGEAFF.

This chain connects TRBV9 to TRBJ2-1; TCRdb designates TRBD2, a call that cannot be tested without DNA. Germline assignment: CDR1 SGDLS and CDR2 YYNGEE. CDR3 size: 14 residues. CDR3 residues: CASSISSGRNEQFF. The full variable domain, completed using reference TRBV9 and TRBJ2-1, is DSGVTQTPKHLITATGQRVTLRCSPRSGDLSVYWYQQSLDQGLQFLIQYYNGEERAKGNILERFSAQQFPDLHSELNLSSLELGDSALYFCASSISSGRNEQFFGPGTRLTVL.

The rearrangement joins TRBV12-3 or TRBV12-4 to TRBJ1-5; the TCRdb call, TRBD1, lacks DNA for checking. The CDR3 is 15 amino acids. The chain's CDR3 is CASSFLRGSNQPQHF.

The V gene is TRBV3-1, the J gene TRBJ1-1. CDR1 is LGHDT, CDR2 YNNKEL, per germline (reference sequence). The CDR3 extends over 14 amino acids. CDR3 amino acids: CASSQDRIAPEAFF.

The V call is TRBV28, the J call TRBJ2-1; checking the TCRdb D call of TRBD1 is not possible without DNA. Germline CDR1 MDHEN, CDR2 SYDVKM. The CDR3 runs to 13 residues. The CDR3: CASGGPIQNEQFF.

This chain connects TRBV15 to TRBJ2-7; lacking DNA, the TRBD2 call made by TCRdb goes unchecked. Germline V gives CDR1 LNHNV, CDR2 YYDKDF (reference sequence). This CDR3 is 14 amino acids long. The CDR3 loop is CATSPRSGAYEQYF.

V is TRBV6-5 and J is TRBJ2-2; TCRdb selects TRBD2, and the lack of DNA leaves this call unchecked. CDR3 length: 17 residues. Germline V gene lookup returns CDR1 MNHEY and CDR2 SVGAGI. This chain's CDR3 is CASSFRLAGGGTGELFF.

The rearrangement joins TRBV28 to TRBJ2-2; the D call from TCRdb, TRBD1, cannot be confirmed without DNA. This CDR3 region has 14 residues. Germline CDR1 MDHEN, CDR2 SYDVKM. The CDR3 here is CASSSSGGTGELFF. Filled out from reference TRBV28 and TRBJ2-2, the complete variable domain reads DVKVTQSSRYLVKRTGEKVFLECVQDMDHENMFWYRQDPGLGLRLIYFSYDVKMKEKGDIPEGYSVSREKKERFSLILESASTNQTSMYLCASSSSGGTGELFFGEGSRLTVL.

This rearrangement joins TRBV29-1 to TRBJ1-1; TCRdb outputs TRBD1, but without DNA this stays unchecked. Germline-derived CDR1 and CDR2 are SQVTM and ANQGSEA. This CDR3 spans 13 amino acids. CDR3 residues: CSARQGPNTEAFF.

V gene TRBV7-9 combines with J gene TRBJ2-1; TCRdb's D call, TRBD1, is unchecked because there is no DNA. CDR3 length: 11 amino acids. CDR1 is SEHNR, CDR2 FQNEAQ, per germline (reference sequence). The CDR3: CASSHGTLEFF.

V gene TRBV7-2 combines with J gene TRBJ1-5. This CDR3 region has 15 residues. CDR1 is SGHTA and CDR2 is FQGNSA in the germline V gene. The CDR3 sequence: CASSLGPGGNQPQHF.

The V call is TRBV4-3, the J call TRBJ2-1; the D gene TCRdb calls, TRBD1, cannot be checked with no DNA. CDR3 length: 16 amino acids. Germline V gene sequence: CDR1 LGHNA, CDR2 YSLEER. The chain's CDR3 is CASSQDMGGLGNEQFF.

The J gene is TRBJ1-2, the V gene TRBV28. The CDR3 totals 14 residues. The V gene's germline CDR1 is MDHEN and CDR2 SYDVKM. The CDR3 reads CASSLISSNYGYTF.

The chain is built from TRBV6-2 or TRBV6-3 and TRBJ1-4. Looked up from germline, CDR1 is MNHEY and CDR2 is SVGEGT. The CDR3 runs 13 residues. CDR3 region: CASTVTPNEKLFF.

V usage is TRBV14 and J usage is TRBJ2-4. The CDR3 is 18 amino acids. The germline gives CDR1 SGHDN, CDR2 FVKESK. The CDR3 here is CASSPRGGSELAKNIQYF.

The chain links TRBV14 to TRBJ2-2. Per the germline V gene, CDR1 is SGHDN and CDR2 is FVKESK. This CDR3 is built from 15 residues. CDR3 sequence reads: CASSQERGYAGELFF.

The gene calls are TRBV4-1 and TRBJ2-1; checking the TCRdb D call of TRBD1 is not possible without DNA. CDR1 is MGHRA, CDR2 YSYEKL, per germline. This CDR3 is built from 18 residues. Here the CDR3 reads CASSTQGSVESSYNEQFF.

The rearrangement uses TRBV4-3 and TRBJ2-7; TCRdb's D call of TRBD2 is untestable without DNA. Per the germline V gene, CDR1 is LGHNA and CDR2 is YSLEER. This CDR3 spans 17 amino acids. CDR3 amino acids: CASSPAAAGGILYEQYF.